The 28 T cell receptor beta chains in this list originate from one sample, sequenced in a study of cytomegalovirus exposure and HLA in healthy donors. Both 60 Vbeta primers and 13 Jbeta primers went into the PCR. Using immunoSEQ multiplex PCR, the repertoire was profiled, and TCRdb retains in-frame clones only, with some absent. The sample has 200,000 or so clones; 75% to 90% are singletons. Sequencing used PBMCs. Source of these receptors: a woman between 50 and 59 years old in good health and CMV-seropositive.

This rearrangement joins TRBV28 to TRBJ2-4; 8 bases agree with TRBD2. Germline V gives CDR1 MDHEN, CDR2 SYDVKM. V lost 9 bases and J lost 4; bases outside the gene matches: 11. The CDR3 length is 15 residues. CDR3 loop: CASLLCSGGKNIQYF. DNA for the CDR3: TGTGCCAGTTTACTCTGCTCGGGAGGGAAAAACATTCAGTACTTC.

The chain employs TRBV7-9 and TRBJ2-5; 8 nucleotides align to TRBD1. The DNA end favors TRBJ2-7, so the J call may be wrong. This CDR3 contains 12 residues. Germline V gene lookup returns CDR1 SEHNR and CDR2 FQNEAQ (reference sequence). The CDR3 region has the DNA TGTGCCAGCACAGGGGGCGGGTACGAGCAGTACTTC. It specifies CASTGGGYEQYF.

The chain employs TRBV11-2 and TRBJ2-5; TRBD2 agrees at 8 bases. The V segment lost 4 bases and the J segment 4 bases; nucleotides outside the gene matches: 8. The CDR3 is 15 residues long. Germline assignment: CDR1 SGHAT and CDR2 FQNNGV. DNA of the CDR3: TGTGCCAGCAGCTGGACGGGAGGGCCGGGAGAGACCCAGTACTTC. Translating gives CASSWTGGPGETQYF.

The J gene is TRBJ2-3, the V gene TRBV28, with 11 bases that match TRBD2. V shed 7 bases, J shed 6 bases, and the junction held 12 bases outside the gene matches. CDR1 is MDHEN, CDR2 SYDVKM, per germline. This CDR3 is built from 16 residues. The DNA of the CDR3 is TGTGCCAGCACTCATCCCACGGGACTAGCGGCCGATACGCAGTATTTT. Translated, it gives CASTHPTGLAADTQYF.

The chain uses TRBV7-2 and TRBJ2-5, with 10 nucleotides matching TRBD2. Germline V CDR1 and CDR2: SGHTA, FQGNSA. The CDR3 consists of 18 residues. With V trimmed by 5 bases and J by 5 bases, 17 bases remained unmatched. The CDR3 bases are TGTGCCAGCAGCCTAGGGTGGCTAGCGGGAGCAAGCGGGGAGACCCAGTACTTC. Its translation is CASSLGWLAGASGETQYF.

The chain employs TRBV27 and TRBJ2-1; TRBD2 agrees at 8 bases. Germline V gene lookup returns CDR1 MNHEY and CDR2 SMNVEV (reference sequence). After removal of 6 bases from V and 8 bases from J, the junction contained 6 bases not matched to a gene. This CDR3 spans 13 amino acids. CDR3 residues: CASSSGTRYEQFF. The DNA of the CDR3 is TGTGCCAGCAGCTCCGGGACTAGATATGAGCAGTTCTTC.

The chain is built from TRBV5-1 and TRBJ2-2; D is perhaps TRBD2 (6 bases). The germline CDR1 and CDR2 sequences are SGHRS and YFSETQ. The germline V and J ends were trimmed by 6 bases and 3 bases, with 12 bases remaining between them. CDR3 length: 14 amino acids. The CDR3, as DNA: TGCGCCAGCAAAGGAGGGAGCGACACCGGGGAGCTGTTTTTT. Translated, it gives CASKGGSDTGELFF.

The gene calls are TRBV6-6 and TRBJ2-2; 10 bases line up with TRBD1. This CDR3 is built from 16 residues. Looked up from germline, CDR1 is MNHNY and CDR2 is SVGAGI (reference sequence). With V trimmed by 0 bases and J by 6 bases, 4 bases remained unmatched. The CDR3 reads CASSYSDRGQPGELFF. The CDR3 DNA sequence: TGTGCCAGCAGTTACTCCGACAGGGGGCAACCCGGGGAGCTGTTTTTT.

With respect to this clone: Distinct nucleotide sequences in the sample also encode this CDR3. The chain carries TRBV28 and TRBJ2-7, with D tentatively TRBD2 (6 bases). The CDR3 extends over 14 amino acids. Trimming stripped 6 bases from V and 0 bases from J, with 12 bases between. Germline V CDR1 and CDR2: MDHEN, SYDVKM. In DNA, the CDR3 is TGTGCCAGCAGCTTAGGGAGGAGCTCCTACGAGCAGTACTTC. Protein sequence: CASSLGRSSYEQYF.

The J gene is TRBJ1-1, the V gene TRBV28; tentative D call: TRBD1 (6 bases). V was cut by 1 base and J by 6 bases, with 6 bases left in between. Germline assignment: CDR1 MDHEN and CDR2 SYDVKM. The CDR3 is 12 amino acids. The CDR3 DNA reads TGTGCCAGCAGTTTATCAGGGGCTGAAGCTTTCTTT. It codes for CASSLSGAEAFF.

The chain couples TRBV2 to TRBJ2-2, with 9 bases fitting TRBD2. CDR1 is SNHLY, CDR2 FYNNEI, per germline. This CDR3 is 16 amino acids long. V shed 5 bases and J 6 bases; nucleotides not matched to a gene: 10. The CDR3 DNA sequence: TGTGCCAGCAGTCCCAGGCGGGGGGGTGACGCCGGGGAGCTGTTTTTT. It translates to CASSPRRGGDAGELFF. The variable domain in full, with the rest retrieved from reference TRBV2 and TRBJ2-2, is EPEVTQTPSHQVTQMGQEVILRCVPISNHLYFYWYRQILGQKVEFLVSFYNNEISEKSEIFDDQFSVERPDGSNFTLKIRSTKLEDSAMYFCASSPRRGGDAGELFFGEGSRLTVL.

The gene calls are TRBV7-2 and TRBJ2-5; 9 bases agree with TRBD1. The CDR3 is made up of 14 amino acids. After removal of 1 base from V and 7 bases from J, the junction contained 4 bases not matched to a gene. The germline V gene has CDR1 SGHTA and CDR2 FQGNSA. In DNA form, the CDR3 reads TGTGCCAGCAGCTTAGACAGGGGGCTAGGGACCCAGTACTTC. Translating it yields CASSLDRGLGTQYF. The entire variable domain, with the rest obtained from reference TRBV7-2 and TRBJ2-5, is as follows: GAGVSQSPSNKVTEKGKDVELRCDPISGHTALYWYRQSLGQGLEFLIYFQGNSAPDKSGLPSDRFSAERTGGSVSTLTIQRTQQEDSAVYLCASSLDRGLGTQYFGPGTRLLVL.

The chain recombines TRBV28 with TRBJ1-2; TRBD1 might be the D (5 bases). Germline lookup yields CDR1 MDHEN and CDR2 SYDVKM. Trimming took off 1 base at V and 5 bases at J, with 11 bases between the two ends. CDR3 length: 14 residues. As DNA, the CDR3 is TGTGCCAGCAGTTTATCGGGGGAGATGTATGGCTACACCTTC. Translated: CASSLSGEMYGYTF.

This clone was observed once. CDR3 sequence (DNA): TGTGCCAGCAGCTTGGCAACGGAGGATCGGGACGAGCAGTACTTC. It codes for CASSLATEDRDEQYF. The gene calls are TRBV5-6 and TRBJ2-7; TRBD2 might be the D (5 bases). This CDR3 comprises 15 residues. Germline V CDR1 and CDR2: SGHDT, YYEEEE. V lost 0 bases to trimming and J lost 5 bases, with 15 bases between them.

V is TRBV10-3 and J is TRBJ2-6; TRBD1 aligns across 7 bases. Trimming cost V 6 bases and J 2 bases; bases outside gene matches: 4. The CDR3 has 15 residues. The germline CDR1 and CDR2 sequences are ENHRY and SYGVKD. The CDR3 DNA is TGTGCCATCAGCCACGACAGGGCTGGGGCCAACGTCCTGACTTTC. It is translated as CAISHDRAGANVLTF.

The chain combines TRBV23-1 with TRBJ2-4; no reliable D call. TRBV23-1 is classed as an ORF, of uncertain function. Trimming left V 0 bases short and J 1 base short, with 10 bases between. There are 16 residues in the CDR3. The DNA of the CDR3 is TGCGCCAGCAGTCAATCGTTCCGTCTGGCCAAAAACATTCAGTACTTC. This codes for CASSQSFRLAKNIQYF.

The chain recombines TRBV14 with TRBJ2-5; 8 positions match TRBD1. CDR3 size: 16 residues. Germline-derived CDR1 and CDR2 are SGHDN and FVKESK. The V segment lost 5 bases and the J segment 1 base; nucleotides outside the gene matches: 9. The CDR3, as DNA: TGTGCCAGCAGCAGAGGACAGGGCGCGAGCCAAGAGACCCAGTACTTC. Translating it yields CASSRGQGASQETQYF.

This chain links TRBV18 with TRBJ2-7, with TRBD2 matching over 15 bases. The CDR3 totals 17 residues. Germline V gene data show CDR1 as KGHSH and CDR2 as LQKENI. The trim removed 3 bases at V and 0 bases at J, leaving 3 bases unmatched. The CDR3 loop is CASSPGLAGGSSYEQYF. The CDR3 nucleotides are TGTGCCAGCTCACCTGGACTAGCGGGAGGGAGCTCCTACGAGCAGTACTTC.

CDR3 in amino acids: CASSPISWAAASYEQYF. The CDR3 DNA reads TGTGCCAGCTCACCGATCTCCTGGGCAGCGGCCTCCTACGAGCAGTACTTC. The chain combines TRBV18 with TRBJ2-7; tentatively, D is TRBD2 (5 bases). Trimming pared 3 bases from V and 0 bases from J, leaving 18 bases between. This CDR3 region has 17 residues. CDR1 and CDR2 (germline): KGHSH, LQKENI.

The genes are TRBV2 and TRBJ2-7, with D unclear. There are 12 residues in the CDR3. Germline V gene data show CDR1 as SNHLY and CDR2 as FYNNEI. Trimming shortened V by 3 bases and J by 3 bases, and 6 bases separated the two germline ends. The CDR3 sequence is CASSELFYEQYF. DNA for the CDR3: TGTGCCAGCAGTGAGCTATTCTACGAGCAGTACTTC.

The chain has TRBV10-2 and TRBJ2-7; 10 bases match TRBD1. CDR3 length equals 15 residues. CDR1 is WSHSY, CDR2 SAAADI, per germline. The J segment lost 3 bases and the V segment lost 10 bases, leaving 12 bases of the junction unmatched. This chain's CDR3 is CATQVGGTGVYEQYF. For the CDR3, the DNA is TGCGCCACCCAGGTAGGCGGGACAGGGGTCTACGAGCAGTACTTC.

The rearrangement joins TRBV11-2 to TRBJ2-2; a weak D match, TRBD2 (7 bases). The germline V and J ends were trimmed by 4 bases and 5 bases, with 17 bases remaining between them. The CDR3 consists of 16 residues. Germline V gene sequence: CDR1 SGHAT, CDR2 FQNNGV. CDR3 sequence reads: CASSSWGGPETGELFF. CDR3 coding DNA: TGTGCCAGCAGCTCCTGGGGGGGCCCCGAGACCGGGGAGCTGTTTTTT. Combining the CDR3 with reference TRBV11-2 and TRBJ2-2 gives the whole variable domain EAGVAQSPRYKIIEKRQSVAFWCNPISGHATLYWYQQILGQGPKLLIQFQNNGVVDDSQLPKDRFSAERLKGVDSTLKIQPAKLEDSAVYLCASSSWGGPETGELFFGEGSRLTVL.

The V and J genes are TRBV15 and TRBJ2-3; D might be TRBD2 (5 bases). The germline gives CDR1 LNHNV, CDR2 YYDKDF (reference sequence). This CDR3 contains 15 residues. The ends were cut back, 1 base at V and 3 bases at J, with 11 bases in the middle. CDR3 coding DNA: TGTGCCACCAGCAGAGCAGTGGAGGTGACAGATACGCAGTATTTT. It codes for CATSRAVEVTDTQYF.

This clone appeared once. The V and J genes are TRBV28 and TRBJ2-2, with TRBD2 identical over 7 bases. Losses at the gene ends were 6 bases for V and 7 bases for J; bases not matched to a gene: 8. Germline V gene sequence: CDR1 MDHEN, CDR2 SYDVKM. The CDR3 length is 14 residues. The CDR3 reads CASRASGGFGELFF. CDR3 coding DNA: TGTGCCAGCAGGGCTAGCGGTGGCTTCGGGGAGCTGTTTTTT.

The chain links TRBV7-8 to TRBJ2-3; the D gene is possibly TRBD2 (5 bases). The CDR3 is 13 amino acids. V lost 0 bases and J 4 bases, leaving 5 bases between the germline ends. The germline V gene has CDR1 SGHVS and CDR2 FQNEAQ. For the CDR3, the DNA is TGTGCCAGCAGCTTAGCCGGGGCAGATACGCAGTATTTT. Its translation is CASSLAGADTQYF.

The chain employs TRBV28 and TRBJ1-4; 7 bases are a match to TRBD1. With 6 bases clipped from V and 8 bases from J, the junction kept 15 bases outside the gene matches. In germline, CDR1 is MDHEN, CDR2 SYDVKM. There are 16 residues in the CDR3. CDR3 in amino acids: CASSLDFATGREKLFF. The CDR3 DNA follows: TGTGCCAGCAGCCTGGACTTCGCGACAGGGCGAGAAAAACTGTTTTTT.

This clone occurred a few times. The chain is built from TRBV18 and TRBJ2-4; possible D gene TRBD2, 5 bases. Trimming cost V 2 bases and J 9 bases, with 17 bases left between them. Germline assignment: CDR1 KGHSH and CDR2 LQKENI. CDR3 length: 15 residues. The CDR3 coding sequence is TGTGCCAGCTCACCAGAGGCTAGCCCGATGGGCATTCAGTACTTC. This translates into CASSPEASPMGIQYF.

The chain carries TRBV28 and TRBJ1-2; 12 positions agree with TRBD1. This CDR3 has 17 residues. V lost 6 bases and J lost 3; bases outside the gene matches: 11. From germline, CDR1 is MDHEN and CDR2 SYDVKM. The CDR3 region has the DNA TGTGCCAGCAGGGACGGGGACAGGGGGCGTTCGGACTATGGCTACACCTTC. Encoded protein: CASRDGDRGRSDYGYTF.